This record covers a single T cell receptor (beta chain). The target antigen is unknown. The data originate from a study of identical twins. Overall study results and limits: Cord blood's abundant beta clonotypes had fewer insertions, unlike memory repertoires.

Using its own MiXCR run on the 5' RACE reads, TCRdb lists one record per CDR3 protein. Here the sample spans 500,000 to 600,000 distinct CDR3 sequences, roughly a fifth being singletons. The CDR3 is 13 residues long. The germline V gene has CDR1 SGHTA and CDR2 FQGTGA. Germline trimming cut 5 bases from V and 4 bases from J; bases unmatched to any gene: 3. These same records also appear under a second study, on T cells expressing NK-cell markers. This second report adds: Dominant NKG2C+ clonotypes in over 5 donors made up about 1.0-7.0% of CD8+ T cells.

Sequences were obtained from CD4+ T cells sorted from blood. The sequence was collected from a woman aged 18-29 years in good health. This rearrangement joins TRBV7-3 to TRBJ1-1; TRBD1 aligns across 8 bases. CDR3 in amino acids: CASSITGGTEAFF. The CDR3 bases are TGTGCCAGCAGCATCACAGGGGGCACTGAAGCTTTCTTT.